These T cell receptor beta chains were read from a single sample in a study of T cells in Graves' hyperthyroidism and ophthalmopathy. TCRdb reanalysed the multiplex PCR reads using MiXCR and keeps one entry per CDR3 protein. Of over 700,000 distinct CDR3 sequences listed, roughly a sixth are singletons. What was sequenced was blood. These receptors originate from a woman aged 45-65 years with Graves' hyperthyroidism that later progressed to Graves' ophthalmopathy. The CDR3 runs from the conserved cysteine through the conserved F or W. The order of the fields is V gene, clone size, J gene, D gene, CDR3 protein, CDR3 DNA. A D gene is named only where the DNA matches it firmly. Size is stated for part of the rows, as once, few or many counts, or as a class when the clone is expanded.

TRBV7-3,few,TRBJ2-3,TRBD1,CASSTTGGTDTQYF,TGTGCCAGCAGCACAACAGGGGGCACAGATACGCAGTATTTT
TRBV5-5,NA,TRBJ1-6,NA,CASSLVGGDNSPLHF,TGTGCCAGCAGCTTGGTGGGAGGGGATAATTCACCCCTCCACTTT
TRBV20-1,few,TRBJ1-1,NA,CSAQVEHTEAFF,TGCAGTGCCCAGGTGGAACACACTGAAGCTTTCTTT
TRBV29-1,few,TRBJ1-2,TRBD1,CSVPVSGTGGYGYTF,TGCAGCGTTCCTGTCTCCGGGACAGGGGGCTATGGCTACACCTTC
TRBV6-1,NA,TRBJ1-5,TRBD1,CASSEATQGANQPQHF,TGTGCCAGCAGTGAAGCGACACAGGGGGCGAATCAGCCCCAGCATTTT
TRBV7-8,NA,TRBJ2-2,NA,CASSHIMGRNTGELFF,TGTGCCAGCAGCCACATCATGGGTCGTAACACCGGGGAGCTGTTTTTT
TRBV7-8,few,TRBJ1-3,NA,CASSFQTYPGNTIYF,TGTGCCAGCAGCTTTCAGACTTATCCTGGAAACACCATATATTTT
TRBV20-1,many,TRBJ1-5,NA,CSARTAGNQPQHF,TGCAGTGCTAGGACAGCGGGCAATCAGCCCCAGCATTTT
TRBV18,NA,TRBJ2-1,TRBD2,CASSPPASGGDNEQFF,TGTGCCAGCTCACCACCCGCTAGCGGGGGCGACAATGAGCAGTTCTTC
TRBV12-5,few,TRBJ2-2,NA,CASGPFGSNTGELFF,TGTGCTAGTGGCCCCTTTGGATCGAACACCGGGGAGCTGTTTTTT
TRBV5-1,NA,TRBJ2-5,NA,CASRKRQVKETQYF,TGCGCCAGCAGGAAACGACAGGTCAAAGAGACCCAGTACTTC
TRBV29-1,NA,TRBJ1-5,TRBD1,CSVEMGQGAQRNQPQHF,TGCAGCGTTGAAATGGGGCAGGGGGCGCAGAGAAATCAGCCCCAGCATTTT
TRBV9,NA,TRBJ1-2,NA,CASKRTKGGYTF,TGTGCCAGCAAACGGACGAAAGGTGGCTACACCTTC
TRBV20-1,NA,TRBJ1-1,NA,CSTNRVTDEAFF,TGCAGTACAAACAGGGTTACGGATGAAGCTTTCTTT
TRBV11-2,many,TRBJ2-3,TRBD2,CASSSLAGFNTDTQYF,TGTGCCAGCAGCTCGTTAGCGGGGTTCAACACAGATACGCAGTATTTT
TRBV18,NA,TRBJ1-5,NA,CASSPPWQGSNQPQHF,TGTGCCAGCTCACCACCGTGGCAGGGAAGCAATCAGCCCCAGCATTTT
TRBV14,many,TRBJ2-5,NA,CASSQEFEEQETQYF,TGTGCCAGCAGCCAAGAATTTGAGGAGCAAGAGACCCAGTACTTC
TRBV7-8,many,TRBJ1-2,NA,CASSEQGSYGYTF,TGTGCCAGCAGCGAACAGGGATCGTATGGCTACACCTTC
TRBV30,many,TRBJ2-7,NA,CAWSPPSYEQYF,TGTGCCTGGAGTCCACCTTCCTACGAGCAGTACTTC
TRBV10-3,few,TRBJ1-5,NA,CAISESSTVNQPQHF,TGTGCCATCAGTGAGTCAAGTACAGTTAATCAGCCCCAGCATTTT
TRBV2,many,TRBJ1-5,NA,CASTPGQGNSTQHF,TGTGCCAGCACCCCGGGGCAGGGTAACTCAACCCAGCATTTT
TRBV9,many,TRBJ1-6,TRBD1,CASSVRTGDNSPLHF,TGTGCCAGCAGCGTACGGACAGGGGATAATTCACCCCTCCACTTT
TRBV6-1,NA,TRBJ1-2,NA,CASTWESAYGYTF,TGTGCCAGCACCTGGGAATCGGCCTATGGCTACACCTTC
TRBV6-1,few,TRBJ1-2,NA,CASSLIDNYGYTF,TGTGCCAGCAGCCTGATCGATAACTATGGCTACACCTTC
TRBV5-1,many,TRBJ2-1,TRBD2,CASSPVLAGGSNEQFF,TGCGCCAGCAGCCCGGTCCTAGCGGGCGGCTCCAATGAGCAGTTCTTC
TRBV5-1,NA,TRBJ2-1,NA,CASSQAGTPYEGEQFF,TGCGCCAGCAGCCAGGCGGGGACCCCCTACGAGGGTGAGCAGTTCTTC
TRBV12-3/TRBV12-4,many,TRBJ2-5,NA,CASNRGDQETQYF,TGTGCCAGCAATCGCGGGGACCAAGAGACCCAGTACTTC
TRBV18,few,TRBJ1-5,NA,CASSLSPGAGDQPQHF,TGTGCCAGCTCACTCTCCCCGGGTGCCGGGGATCAGCCCCAGCATTTT
TRBV20-1,NA,TRBJ2-1,TRBD2,CSARRLAGDNEQFF,TGCAGTGCTAGAAGACTAGCGGGGGACAATGAGCAGTTCTTC
TRBV12-3/TRBV12-4,many,TRBJ2-7,NA,CASIPQNGVEQYF,TGTGCCAGCATCCCCCAGAACGGGGTCGAGCAGTACTTC
TRBV30,many,TRBJ1-2,TRBD1,CAWSPKPQGAGYGYTF,TGTGCCTGGAGTCCAAAACCACAGGGGGCTGGGTATGGCTACACCTTC
TRBV7-8,many,TRBJ2-1,NA,CASSLTFRDSNEQFF,TGTGCCAGCAGCCTAACCTTCCGGGATTCGAATGAGCAGTTCTTC
TRBV12-3/TRBV12-4,few,TRBJ1-2,TRBD1,CASSLGQGTGYTF,TGTGCCAGCAGTTTGGGACAGGGGACGGGCTACACCTTC
TRBV6-2/TRBV6-3,once,TRBJ2-4,TRBD1,CASNPGQGKNIQYF,TGTGCCAGCAACCCCGGACAGGGCAAAAACATTCAGTACTTC
TRBV7-2,few,TRBJ2-5,NA,CASSLVLGYGETQYF,TGTGCCAGCAGCTTAGTTCTAGGGTACGGGGAGACCCAGTACTTC
TRBV6-5,few,TRBJ1-1,NA,CASTSSTGITEAFF,TGTGCCAGCACCTCCAGTACAGGGATAACTGAAGCTTTCTTT
TRBV18,few,TRBJ2-3,NA,CASSPLDRDSLTDTQYF,TGTGCCAGCTCACCCCTCGACCGGGACTCTCTCACAGATACGCAGTATTTT
TRBV7-9,NA,TRBJ2-1,NA,CASSPKTLPNEQFF,TGTGCCAGCAGCCCCAAGACCTTACCAAATGAGCAGTTCTTC
TRBV5-1,few,TRBJ2-5,NA,CASRPGGGETQYF,TGCGCCAGCAGGCCAGGAGGGGGAGAGACCCAGTACTTC
TRBV3-1,few,TRBJ1-6,NA,CATTITKQESSYNSPLHF,TGTGCCACCACAATAACAAAACAGGAGAGCTCCTATAATTCACCCCTCCACTTT
TRBV29-1,NA,TRBJ1-2,NA,CSVRPDLTYDYTF,TGCAGCGTTCGACCGGACCTAACCTATGACTACACCTTC
TRBV7-9,many,TRBJ2-5,TRBD2,CASSFSAGIQETQYF,TGTGCCAGCAGCTTCTCAGCGGGGATCCAAGAGACCCAGTACTTC
TRBV19,few,TRBJ1-1,TRBD1,CASCRQGMNTEAFF,TGTGCCAGCTGTCGACAGGGGATGAACACTGAAGCTTTCTTT
TRBV7-8,many,TRBJ2-3,NA,CASSLGQGGRSTDTQYF,TGTGCCAGCAGCTTAGGTCAAGGGGGGAGAAGCACAGATACGCAGTATTTT
TRBV11-3,NA,TRBJ1-6,NA,CASSGGGSSYNSPLHF,TGTGCCAGCAGCGGTGGGGGGAGCTCCTATAATTCACCCCTCCACTTT
TRBV30,many,TRBJ2-1,NA,CAWSVVGEQFF,TGTGCCTGGAGTGTGGTCGGTGAGCAGTTCTTC
TRBV20-1,NA,TRBJ2-1,NA,CSASWQESYNEQFF,TGCAGTGCAAGTTGGCAAGAGTCCTACAATGAGCAGTTCTTC
TRBV2,many,TRBJ2-1,TRBD2,CASKAGASGSYNEQFF,TGTGCCAGCAAGGCCGGGGCTAGCGGATCCTACAATGAGCAGTTCTTC
TRBV7-9,few,TRBJ1-4,NA,CASSAPGTNEKLFF,TGTGCCAGCAGCGCGCCCGGGACTAATGAAAAACTGTTTTTT
TRBV7-6,NA,TRBJ1-4,NA,CASSLLGATNEKLFF,TGTGCCAGCAGCTTACTCGGTGCAACTAATGAAAAACTGTTTTTT
TRBV7-8,once,TRBJ2-3,NA,CASSHGRWGTSTDTQYF,TGTGCCAGCAGCCACGGTCGGTGGGGAACTAGCACAGATACGCAGTATTTT